This entry lists 26 T cell receptor beta chains sequenced from one sample in a study of shared clonotypes between healthy human individuals. TCRdb's copy holds only in-frame clones and misses some; the assay was immunoSEQ multiplex PCR. The data contain around 2.1 million clones, roughly 91% of them seen just once; the ten biggest clones take up about 1.8%. Cells designated naive CD8 were CD45RO-negative and were positively selected for CCR7, with terminally differentiated effector memory CD45RA+ cells excluded. Sample: naive CD8+ T cells from PBMCs. The receptors stem from a man younger than 30 in good health. Some clones in this sample may be carry-over from other donors' samples.

V is TRBV4-3 and J is TRBJ1-1; no firm D call. The CDR3 runs 13 residues. CDR1 and CDR2 (germline): LGHNA, YSLEER. V lost 4 bases and J 0 bases, leaving 6 bases between the germline ends. The DNA for the CDR3 is TGCGCCAGCAGCCCCGGACTGAACACTGAAGCTTTCTTT. It encodes CASSPGLNTEAFF.

V and J are TRBV7-8 and TRBJ2-3; 8 nucleotides line up with TRBD2. CDR3 length equals 16 residues. The ends lost 1 base at V and 1 base at J; junction bases unmatched: 4. Per the germline V gene, CDR1 is SGHVS and CDR2 is FQNEAQ. The CDR3 sequence: CASSLGGGLGTDTQYF. The CDR3 DNA reads TGTGCCAGCAGCTTAGGCGGGGGGCTCGGCACAGATACGCAGTATTTT.

This clone was seen only once. The chain links TRBV6-5 to TRBJ1-4; 8 bases align to TRBD1. Germline CDR1 MNHEY, CDR2 SVGAGI. The CDR3 spans 14 residues. After removal of 2 bases from V and 11 bases from J, the junction contained 7 bases not matched to a gene. CDR3 nucleotide sequence: TGTGCCAGCAGTTACATCAAGGACAGGGTTAAACTGTTTTTT. Translated, it gives CASSYIKDRVKLFF.

This rearrangement joins TRBV13 to TRBJ2-3, with 8 nucleotides matching TRBD2. V was clipped by 4 bases and J by 2 bases; unmatched bases: 8. The germline V gene has CDR1 PRHDT and CDR2 FYEKMQ (reference sequence). The CDR3 loop spans 16 amino acids. As DNA, the CDR3 is TGTGCCAGCAGCTCATTGTTAGCGGGACTCACAGATACGCAGTATTTT. Translation: CASSSLLAGLTDTQYF.

The chain recombines TRBV15 with TRBJ2-7; D is perhaps TRBD2 (6 bases). The CDR3 sequence is 14 residues long. In germline, CDR1 is LNHNV, CDR2 YYDKDF (reference sequence). Trimming took 3 bases from V and 3 from J, leaving 12 bases between them. The CDR3 DNA reads TGTGCCACCAGCAGTGTGGGACTGATCTACGAGCAGTACTTC. Encoded protein: CATSSVGLIYEQYF.

This chain connects TRBV11-2 to TRBJ2-3; D may be TRBD1 or TRBD2 (5 bases each). Germline V gives CDR1 SGHAT, CDR2 FQNNGV. CDR3 length: 14 residues. Between the trimmed V and J ends, which lost 3 bases and 10 bases, there was a span of 17 bases. The CDR3 sequence: CASSLGPIGKAQYF. In DNA, the CDR3 is TGTGCCAGCAGCTTGGGACCGATTGGGAAGGCGCAGTATTTT.

CDR3 amino acids: CASSQDRDRIGELFF. For the CDR3, the DNA is TGCGCCAGCAGCCAAGACCGCGATAGGATCGGGGAGCTGTTTTTT. The genes are TRBV4-3 and TRBJ2-2; D is unclear. CDR1 and CDR2 (germline): LGHNA, YSLEER. The length of the CDR3 is 15 residues. The V end was cut by 0 bases, the J end by 7 bases, with 12 bases between.

Regarding this clone: Other DNA sequences within the sample encode an identical CDR3. The chain couples TRBV11-2 to TRBJ2-5, with D uncertain. The germline CDR1 and CDR2 sequences are SGHAT and FQNNGV. The CDR3 consists of 12 residues. V lost 5 bases to trimming and J lost 5 bases, with 9 bases between them. Here the CDR3 reads CASSPPEETQYF. CDR3 nucleotides: TGTGCCAGCAGCCCGCCGGAGGAGACCCAGTACTTC.

The V call is TRBV28, the J call TRBJ2-2; D may be TRBD2 (5 bases). Germline V lookup: CDR1 MDHEN, CDR2 SYDVKM. V was clipped by 3 bases and J by 1 base, with 9 bases between them. The CDR3 is 15 amino acids. CDR3: CASSFLGVNTGELFF. Written as DNA, the CDR3 is TGTGCCAGCAGTTTTCTGGGAGTGAACACCGGGGAGCTGTTTTTT.

The rearrangement links TRBV11-2 to TRBJ2-3, with unresolved D. From germline, CDR1 is SGHAT and CDR2 FQNNGV. The V end lost 5 bases, the J end lost 4 bases, and 13 bases lay between the germline ends. The CDR3 length is 14 residues. The CDR3 region has the DNA TGTGCCAGCAGCACGACCCCTCGGGCAGATACGCAGTATTTT. It encodes CASSTTPRADTQYF.

The rearrangement uses TRBV23-1 and TRBJ2-7, with D perhaps matching TRBD2 (6 bases). TRBV23-1 is identified as an open reading frame with a role that is uncertain. The CDR3 runs 12 residues. The V and J ends lost 4 bases and 4 bases respectively, with 8 bases between them. CDR3 DNA: TGCGCCAGCAGTCTACGGGGGTACGAGCAGTACTTC. Protein: CASSLRGYEQYF.

CDR3 sequence: CASSFPLEGKRTEAFF. The CDR3 DNA follows: TGTGCCAGCAGCTTTCCACTCGAGGGGAAGAGGACTGAAGCTTTCTTT. The genes are TRBV7-9 and TRBJ1-1; TRBD1 is a possible D gene (5 bases). The germline CDR1 and CDR2 sequences are SEHNR and FQNEAQ (reference sequence). The CDR3 spans 16 residues. The V and J ends lost 3 bases and 5 bases respectively, with 19 bases between them.

V gene TRBV4-1 combines with J gene TRBJ2-7, with a weak D call TRBD2 (6 bases). Deletions cut 2 bases from V and 0 bases from J, with 11 bases between. Germline V gene data show CDR1 as MGHRA and CDR2 as YSYEKL. The CDR3 length is 15 residues. CDR3 sequence reads: CASSQRDFGSYEQYF. In nucleotides, the CDR3 is TGCGCCAGCAGCCAACGGGACTTTGGCTCCTACGAGCAGTACTTC.

This clone was observed once. The genes are TRBV9 and TRBJ1-2; the D is unclear. CDR1 and CDR2 from the germline V gene are SGDLS and YYNGEE. The length of the CDR3 is 17 residues. V dropped 0 bases and J dropped 1 base, with 16 bases sitting between them. Here the CDR3 reads CASSVALKDANNYGYTF. The CDR3 DNA is TGTGCCAGCAGCGTAGCTTTAAAGGACGCCAATAACTATGGCTACACCTTC.

In this sample, this clone turned up once. The chain is built from TRBV5-1 and TRBJ1-1; D may be TRBD1 (5 bases). V shed 4 bases and J shed 4 bases, with 17 bases lying between them. This CDR3 spans 15 amino acids. Germline-derived CDR1 and CDR2 are SGHRS and YFSETQ. The chain's CDR3 is CASSVGLRGGTEAFF. The CDR3 coding sequence is TGCGCCAGCAGCGTGGGACTAAGGGGAGGCACTGAAGCTTTCTTT.

V usage is TRBV2 and J usage is TRBJ1-2, with TRBD1 identical over 10 bases. The V gene's germline CDR1 is SNHLY and CDR2 FYNNEI. This CDR3 comprises 17 residues. With 0 bases clipped from V and 6 bases from J, the junction kept 10 bases outside the gene matches. CDR3 nucleotide sequence: TGTGCCAGCAGTGAAGCGCTTCTGGGACAGGGGATCAATGGCTACACCTTC. Translation gives CASSEALLGQGINGYTF.

The chain employs TRBV5-6 and TRBJ2-7, with D uncertain. V gave up 4 bases and J gave up 1 base, with 12 bases separating them. Looked up from germline, CDR1 is SGHDT and CDR2 is YYEEEE. The CDR3 is made up of 14 amino acids. In DNA form, the CDR3 reads TGTGCCAGCAGCGCCCTAGAGTTGTCCTACGAGCAGTACTTC. This gives the protein CASSALELSYEQYF.

This chain joins TRBV6-6 and TRBJ2-1; 7 bases map to TRBD2. CDR3 size: 16 residues. With 0 bases clipped from V and 4 bases from J, the junction kept 6 bases outside the gene matches. Germline lookup yields CDR1 MNHNY and CDR2 SVGAGI (reference sequence). The CDR3 loop reads CASSYSTSGEYNEQFF. The CDR3 DNA reads TGTGCCAGCAGTTACTCGACCAGCGGGGAATACAATGAGCAGTTCTTC.

V gene TRBV5-1 combines with J gene TRBJ1-5, with D hard to call. V lost 4 bases and J lost 2, with 16 bases in between. Germline lookup yields CDR1 SGHRS and CDR2 YFSETQ. The CDR3 runs to 16 residues. CDR3 loop: CASSQEPRGGNQPQHF. The DNA for the CDR3 is TGCGCCAGCAGCCAGGAACCTAGAGGAGGCAATCAGCCCCAGCATTTT.

This clone was observed once. This sequence joins TRBV5-6 and TRBJ2-7; D uncertain. This CDR3 contains 14 residues. From germline, CDR1 is SGHDT and CDR2 YYEEEE. V was pared by 0 bases and J by 4 bases, with 11 bases between. The CDR3, as DNA: TGTGCCAGCAGCTTGGGACTCCCTATTTACGAGCAGTACTTC. Protein: CASSLGLPIYEQYF.

This clone was found once. The CDR3 is CASTDGSSYNEQFF. CDR3 bases: TGCGCCAGCACTGACGGGAGCTCCTACAATGAGCAGTTCTTC. The chain carries TRBV10-2 and TRBJ2-1; perhaps TRBD2 as D (6 bases). This CDR3 is built from 14 residues. The germline V gene has CDR1 WSHSY and CDR2 SAAADI. The ends were cut back, 7 bases at V and 0 bases at J, with 10 bases in the middle.

This clone was seen only once. The rearrangement uses TRBV5-6 and TRBJ2-1, with D possibly being TRBD2 (6 bases). Germline V gene data show CDR1 as SGHDT and CDR2 as YYEEEE. Trimming pared 4 bases from V and 3 bases from J, leaving 14 bases between. The CDR3 length is 15 residues. The CDR3 DNA follows: TGTGCCAGCAGCCTCGAATGGGGAGGCTACAATGAGCAGTTCTTC. This encodes CASSLEWGGYNEQFF.

The CDR3 DNA reads TGTGCCAGCAGCTCGCGCAGAGGGGACGGGGAGCTGTTTTTT. Protein sequence: CASSSRRGDGELFF. The genes are TRBV11-3 and TRBJ2-2; D may be TRBD1 or TRBD2 (5 bases each). From germline, CDR1 is SGHNT and CDR2 YENEEA. This CDR3 has 14 amino acids. V was shortened by 4 bases and J by 7 bases, with 13 bases between the two germline ends.

This clone was observed a few times. This chain joins TRBV19 and TRBJ1-5, with 8 bases that match TRBD1. CDR1 is LNHDA, CDR2 SQIVND, per germline (reference sequence). V trimming: 5 bases; J trimming: 3 bases; junction bases outside the gene matches: 6. This CDR3 has 15 residues. The CDR3 is CASSPRQGHNQPQHF. For the CDR3, the DNA is TGTGCCAGTAGTCCCCGACAGGGGCACAATCAGCCCCAGCATTTT. Variable domain in full (rest from reference TRBV19 and TRBJ1-5): DGGITQSPKYLFRKEGQNVTLSCEQNLNHDAMYWYRQDPGQGLRLIYYSQIVNDFQKGDIAEGYSVSREKKESFPLTVTSAQKNPTAFYLCASSPRQGHNQPQHFGDGTRLSIL.

This chain connects TRBV7-9 to TRBJ2-3; tentatively, D is TRBD1 or TRBD2 (5 bases each). The CDR3 totals 15 residues. Germline V gives CDR1 SEHNR, CDR2 FQNEAQ (reference sequence). V lost 5 bases and J lost 6, with 18 bases in between. The CDR3 region is CASSIHPGPGDTQYF. The CDR3 bases are TGTGCCAGCAGCATCCACCCGGGACCAGGGGATACGCAGTATTTT.

The CDR3 coding sequence is TGTGCCAGCAGCTTAGAACCGGGACCTCCCTACGAGCAGTACTTC. Its translation: CASSLEPGPPYEQYF. The chain links TRBV7-2 to TRBJ2-7, with D possibly being TRBD1 or TRBD2 (5 bases each). The germline gives CDR1 SGHTA, CDR2 FQGNSA. CDR3 length: 15 residues. V gave up 1 base and J gave up 2 bases, with 12 bases separating them.